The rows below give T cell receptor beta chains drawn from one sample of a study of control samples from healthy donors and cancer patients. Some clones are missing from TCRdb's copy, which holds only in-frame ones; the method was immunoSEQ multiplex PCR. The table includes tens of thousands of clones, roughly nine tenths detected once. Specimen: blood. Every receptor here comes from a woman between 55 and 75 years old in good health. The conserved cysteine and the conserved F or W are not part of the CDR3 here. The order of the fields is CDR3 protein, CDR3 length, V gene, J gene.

CDR3 protein: ASSVAPKETQY; CDR3 length: 11; V gene: TRBV25-1; J gene: TRBJ2-5
CDR3 protein: AISERGLGQF; CDR3 length: 10; V gene: TRBV10-3; J gene: TRBJ2-1
CDR3 protein: ASRSPGQTNSGANVLT; CDR3 length: 16; V gene: TRBV7-2; J gene: TRBJ2-6
CDR3 protein: ATSRAGGGGELF; CDR3 length: 12; V gene: TRBV15; J gene: TRBJ2-2
CDR3 protein: ASSPGDRVAF; CDR3 length: 10; V gene: TRBV3-1/TRBV3-2; J gene: TRBJ1-1
CDR3 protein: AGNVGWSETQY; CDR3 length: 11; V gene: TRBV5-1; J gene: TRBJ2-5
CDR3 protein: ASSEALEQY; CDR3 length: 9; V gene: TRBV2; J gene: TRBJ2-7
CDR3 protein: ATSRGHRTGGPF; CDR3 length: 12; V gene: TRBV15; J gene: TRBJ2-1
CDR3 protein: ASSFELQETQY; CDR3 length: 11; V gene: TRBV7-9; J gene: TRBJ2-5
CDR3 protein: ASSQADREGGYT; CDR3 length: 12; V gene: TRBV4-2; J gene: TRBJ1-2
CDR3 protein: ASERGQNTGELF; CDR3 length: 12; V gene: TRBV2; J gene: TRBJ2-2
CDR3 protein: ASSPGGVETQY; CDR3 length: 11; V gene: TRBV5-4; J gene: TRBJ2-5
CDR3 protein: ASSIYSSGYPGANVLT; CDR3 length: 16; V gene: TRBV19; J gene: TRBJ2-6
CDR3 protein: ASSYWGQGNTQY; CDR3 length: 12; V gene: TRBV6-2/TRBV6-3; J gene: TRBJ2-3
CDR3 protein: ASSDIQGYTEAF; CDR3 length: 12; V gene: TRBV6-5; J gene: TRBJ1-1
CDR3 protein: ASSLVNTEAF; CDR3 length: 10; V gene: TRBV7-2; J gene: TRBJ1-1
CDR3 protein: SASSGRALYEQY; CDR3 length: 12; V gene: TRBV20-1; J gene: TRBJ2-7
CDR3 protein: ASSVGPPGSPLH; CDR3 length: 12; V gene: TRBV9; J gene: TRBJ1-6
CDR3 protein: AWSALGRFNQPQH; CDR3 length: 13; V gene: TRBV30; J gene: TRBJ1-5
CDR3 protein: ASSAVTLNTEAF; CDR3 length: 12; V gene: TRBV6-5; J gene: TRBJ1-1
CDR3 protein: ASSEPGLHGYGYT; CDR3 length: 13; V gene: TRBV6-1; J gene: TRBJ1-2
CDR3 protein: ATSRADRLRTDTQY; CDR3 length: 14; V gene: TRBV15; J gene: TRBJ2-3
CDR3 protein: ASSTSAEPNTEAF; CDR3 length: 13; V gene: TRBV9; J gene: TRBJ1-1
CDR3 protein: ASSPGGPRPGTDTQY; CDR3 length: 15; V gene: TRBV3-1/TRBV3-2; J gene: TRBJ2-3
CDR3 protein: ARGLAGLYEQY; CDR3 length: 11; V gene: TRBV12-3/TRBV12-4; J gene: TRBJ2-7
CDR3 protein: ASSYSNGGETEAF; CDR3 length: 13; V gene: TRBV6-5; J gene: TRBJ1-1
CDR3 protein: ASSSTRQGGKLF; CDR3 length: 12; V gene: TRBV28; J gene: TRBJ1-4
CDR3 protein: ASSPEVGPGSGNTIY; CDR3 length: 15; V gene: TRBV9; J gene: TRBJ1-3
CDR3 protein: ASSVASRRASSGELF; CDR3 length: 15; V gene: TRBV2; J gene: TRBJ2-2
CDR3 protein: ASSDRIAGGYNEQF; CDR3 length: 14; V gene: TRBV6-6; J gene: TRBJ2-1
CDR3 protein: ASSYWDRENSPLH; CDR3 length: 13; V gene: TRBV7-8; J gene: TRBJ1-6
CDR3 protein: ASSLVPSGRAADTQY; CDR3 length: 15; V gene: TRBV7-2; J gene: TRBJ2-3
CDR3 protein: ASSQMWGAQETQY; CDR3 length: 13; V gene: TRBV3-1/TRBV3-2; J gene: TRBJ2-5
CDR3 protein: ASSLGNRGAEQY; CDR3 length: 12; V gene: TRBV7-2; J gene: TRBJ2-7
CDR3 protein: ASSIRAGQGNEQF; CDR3 length: 13; V gene: TRBV7-2; J gene: TRBJ2-1
CDR3 protein: ATSRAKSGPFRPANVLT; CDR3 length: 17; V gene: TRBV15; J gene: TRBJ2-6
CDR3 protein: ASSSRGFGNTIY; CDR3 length: 12; V gene: TRBV7-9; J gene: TRBJ1-3
CDR3 protein: ASSQQGGTEAF; CDR3 length: 11; V gene: TRBV14; J gene: TRBJ1-1
CDR3 protein: ASTPGGGNEQF; CDR3 length: 11; V gene: TRBV7-2; J gene: TRBJ2-1
CDR3 protein: ASSGSLTDTQY; CDR3 length: 11; V gene: TRBV9; J gene: TRBJ2-3
CDR3 protein: ASSQGPVTGELF; CDR3 length: 12; V gene: TRBV4-1; J gene: TRBJ2-2
CDR3 protein: ASSFDPGEGEKLF; CDR3 length: 13; V gene: TRBV7-9; J gene: TRBJ1-4
CDR3 protein: ASSLVAAVNTEAF; CDR3 length: 13; V gene: TRBV7-8; J gene: TRBJ1-1
CDR3 protein: ASSYAGGLDTQY; CDR3 length: 12; V gene: TRBV6-5; J gene: TRBJ2-3